These 18 T cell receptor beta chains originate from one sample sequenced in a study of control samples from healthy donors and cancer patients (dated by TCRdb to about 2020). The protocol used for the library was the immunoSEQ multiplex PCR assay. TCRdb retrieved this table from immuneACCESS and kept in-frame rearrangements only. Not all clones are present; in checked studies, unresolved V genes account for under half, and no reason is known for the remainder. This sample has approximately 100,000 clones in its table, and about nine tenths of those were observed once. The ten largest account for roughly 20% of the sample. The sequenced material came from blood. Every receptor here comes from a man aged 25-40 years in good health.

The chain employs TRBV27 and TRBJ2-1; maybe TRBD1 (6 bases). The germline V gene encodes CDR1 MNHEY and CDR2 SMNVEV (reference sequence). The CDR3 covers 14 residues. V was shortened by 5 bases and J by 4 bases, with 12 bases between the two germline ends. The CDR3 here is CASSAGTPYNEQFF. The DNA for the CDR3 is TGTGCCAGCAGTGCCGGGACACCTTACAATGAGCAGTTCTTC.

The rearrangement links TRBV5-1 to TRBJ2-3, with D perhaps TRBD1 or TRBD2 (5 bases each). Deletions cut 3 bases from V and 0 bases from J, with 17 bases between. The CDR3 extends over 17 amino acids. CDR1 and CDR2 from the germline V gene are SGHRS and YFSETQ. As DNA, the CDR3 is TGCGCCAGCAGCTGGACTCCCGGGGCCCTTAGCACAGATACGCAGTATTTT. Its translation is CASSWTPGALSTDTQYF.

The chain recombines TRBV5-4 with TRBJ2-3; maybe TRBD2 (5 bases). Germline V CDR1 and CDR2: SGHNT, YYREEE (reference sequence). Trimming took off 2 bases at V and 3 bases at J, with 13 bases between the two ends. This CDR3 region has 15 residues. The CDR3 DNA follows: TGTGCCAGCAGCTTCGGTACTAGAGGTACAGATACGCAGTATTTT. The encoded protein is CASSFGTRGTDTQYF.

This clone was recorded a few times. The chain couples TRBV7-6 to TRBJ2-5; 7 nucleotides align to TRBD1. Germline CDR1 reads SGHVS; CDR2 reads FNYEAQ. Trimming removed 2 bases from V and 1 base from J; junction bases left unmatched: 7. The CDR3 totals 16 residues. CDR3 sequence (DNA): TGTGCCAGCAGCTTAATTTCTAACAGGGGCCAAGAGACCCAGTACTTC. It codes for CASSLISNRGQETQYF. Full variable domain (missing parts from reference TRBV7-6 and TRBJ2-5): GAGVSQSPRYKVTKRGQDVALRCDPISGHVSLYWYRQALGQGPEFLTYFNYEAQQDKSGLPNDRFSAERPEGSISTLTIQRTEQRDSAMYRCASSLISNRGQETQYFGPGTRLLVL.

This clone occurred once. This chain links TRBV19 with TRBJ1-2; perhaps TRBD1 as D (5 bases). V was cut by 5 bases and J by 8 bases, with 15 bases left in between. This CDR3 is built from 13 residues. Germline values: CDR1 LNHDA, CDR2 SQIVND (reference sequence). CDR3: CASSLGRVHGYTF. The CDR3 coding sequence is TGTGCCAGTAGTCTAGGCAGGGTGCACGGCTACACCTTC.

This chain connects TRBV6-5 to TRBJ1-2, with D uncertain. Deletions cut 6 bases from V and 4 bases from J, with 12 bases between. The CDR3 has 13 amino acids. From germline, CDR1 is MNHEY and CDR2 SVGAGI. As DNA, the CDR3 is TGTGCCAGCAGCCGGATCCGCTCCTATGGCTACACCTTC. It translates to CASSRIRSYGYTF.

With respect to this clone: Distinct nucleotide sequences in the sample also encode this CDR3. The rearrangement links TRBV4-1 to TRBJ2-7; 12 bases align to TRBD1. The trim removed 3 bases at V and 4 bases at J, leaving 4 bases unmatched. This CDR3 is built from 15 residues. Germline CDR1 MGHRA, CDR2 YSYEKL. The CDR3 loop is CASSHPGQGAYEQYF. The DNA of the CDR3 is TGCGCCAGCAGCCACCCGGGACAGGGGGCATACGAGCAGTACTTC.

The chain joins TRBV11-2 to TRBJ2-7, with D possibly matching TRBD1 (6 bases). Germline V lookup: CDR1 SGHAT, CDR2 FQNNGV. This CDR3 is built from 15 residues. V gave up 5 bases and J gave up 3 bases, with 17 bases separating them. As DNA, the CDR3 is TGTGCCAGCAGCCAAAACCCGGGACACTTCTACGAGCAGTACGTC. Translating it yields CASSQNPGHFYEQYV.

This chain links TRBV9 with TRBJ2-2; 7 bases line up with TRBD1. Looked up from germline, CDR1 is SGDLS and CDR2 is YYNGEE. The CDR3 spans 16 residues. Trimming removed 0 bases from V and 4 bases from J; junction bases left unmatched: 6. The CDR3 region is CASSVGTGAATGELFF. CDR3 coding DNA: TGTGCCAGCAGCGTAGGAACAGGGGCGGCCACCGGGGAGCTGTTTTTT.

V gene TRBV14 combines with J gene TRBJ1-2, with a possible D match to TRBD1 (6 bases). Germline loops: CDR1 SGHDN, CDR2 FVKESK. The CDR3 sequence is 15 residues long. V shed 4 bases and J shed 8 bases, with 20 bases lying between them. CDR3 residues: CASSRDWGPGRGYTF. The CDR3 bases are TGTGCCAGCAGCCGTGATTGGGGGCCCGGACGGGGCTACACCTTC.

The J gene is TRBJ2-5, the V gene TRBV6-5; 13 bases align to TRBD2. The CDR3 sequence is 15 residues long. Germline CDR1 is MNHEY and CDR2 is SVGAGI. V was pared by 0 bases and J by 13 bases, with 8 bases of the junction left unmatched. The CDR3 region is CASSYSGTSGMARYF. The CDR3 nucleotides read TGTGCCAGCAGTTACTCCGGGACTAGCGGGATGGCTCGGTACTTC.

The chain combines TRBV29-1 with TRBJ2-3; 7 bases match TRBD1. Per germline, CDR1 SQVTM and CDR2 ANQGSEA. The V gene end was trimmed by 3 bases and the J gene end by 2 bases; junction bases not matched to a gene: 5. The CDR3 extends over 14 amino acids. DNA for the CDR3: TGCAGCGTTGACCCCGGACAGGCCACAGATACGCAGTATTTT. This gives the protein CSVDPGQATDTQYF.

V is TRBV7-6 and J is TRBJ2-5, with unresolved D. The CDR3 totals 11 residues. Trimming left V 5 bases short and J 1 base short, with 2 bases between. Germline CDR1 is SGHVS and CDR2 is FNYEAQ. In DNA form, the CDR3 reads TGTGCCAGCAGCCCCCAAGAGACCCAGTACTTC. Its translation: CASSPQETQYF.

The chain carries TRBV7-9 and TRBJ2-5; D uncertain. V shed 5 bases and J shed 5 bases, with 6 bases lying between them. Germline CDR1 reads SEHNR; CDR2 reads FQNEAQ (reference sequence). The CDR3 loop spans 11 amino acids. CDR3 nucleotides: TGTGCCAGCAGCATTTCGGAGACCCAGTACTTC. It yields the protein CASSISETQYF. Full variable domain (missing parts from reference TRBV7-9 and TRBJ2-5): DTGVSQNPRHKITKRGQNVTFRCDPISEHNRLYWYRQTLGQGPEFLTYFQNEAQLEKSRLLSDRFSAERPKGSFSTLEIQRTEQGDSAMYLCASSISETQYFGPGTRLLVL.

The chain combines TRBV7-2 with TRBJ2-2; D remains ambiguous. This CDR3 is built from 14 residues. V was shortened by 1 base and J by 4 bases, with 7 bases between the two germline ends. CDR1 SGHTA and CDR2 FQGNSA come from the germline V gene. The CDR3 loop reads CASSLEGATGELFF. The DNA for the CDR3 is TGTGCCAGCAGCTTAGAAGGCGCCACCGGGGAGCTGTTTTTT.

V is TRBV2 and J is TRBJ2-1, with a weak D call TRBD1 (6 bases). V lost 5 bases and J 3 bases, leaving 8 bases between the germline ends. The CDR3 sequence is 13 residues long. Germline lookup yields CDR1 SNHLY and CDR2 FYNNEI. The CDR3 spells CASSSDSYNEQFF. The CDR3 DNA is TGTGCCAGCAGTTCGGACAGCTACAATGAGCAGTTCTTC.

The V and J genes are TRBV5-6 and TRBJ2-3; 9 positions match TRBD2. CDR3 length equals 15 residues. Germline V gene sequence: CDR1 SGHDT, CDR2 YYEEEE. V dropped 1 base and J dropped 0; count of bases not matched to a gene: 0. The DNA for the CDR3 is TGTGCCAGCAGCTTGACTAGCGGGAGCACAGATACGCAGTATTTT. Protein: CASSLTSGSTDTQYF.

The rearrangement links TRBV7-9 to TRBJ1-2, with 7 bases identical to TRBD1. The J segment lost 6 bases and the V segment lost 5 bases, leaving 12 bases of the junction unmatched. Germline V gene lookup returns CDR1 SEHNR and CDR2 FQNEAQ (reference sequence). The CDR3 consists of 15 residues. This chain's CDR3 is CASSERDSRIDGYTF. The CDR3 bases are TGTGCCAGCAGCGAGCGGGACAGCCGAATAGATGGCTACACCTTC.